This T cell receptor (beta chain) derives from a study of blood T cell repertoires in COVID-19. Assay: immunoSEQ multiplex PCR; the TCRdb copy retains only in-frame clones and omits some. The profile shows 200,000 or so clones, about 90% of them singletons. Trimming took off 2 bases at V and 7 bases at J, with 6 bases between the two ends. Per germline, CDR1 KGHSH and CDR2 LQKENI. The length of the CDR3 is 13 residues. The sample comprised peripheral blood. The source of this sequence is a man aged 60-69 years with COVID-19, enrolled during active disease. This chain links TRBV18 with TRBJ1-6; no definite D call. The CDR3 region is CASSPGANSPLHF. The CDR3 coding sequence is TGTGCCAGCTCACCAGGAGCCAATTCACCCCTCCACTTT.